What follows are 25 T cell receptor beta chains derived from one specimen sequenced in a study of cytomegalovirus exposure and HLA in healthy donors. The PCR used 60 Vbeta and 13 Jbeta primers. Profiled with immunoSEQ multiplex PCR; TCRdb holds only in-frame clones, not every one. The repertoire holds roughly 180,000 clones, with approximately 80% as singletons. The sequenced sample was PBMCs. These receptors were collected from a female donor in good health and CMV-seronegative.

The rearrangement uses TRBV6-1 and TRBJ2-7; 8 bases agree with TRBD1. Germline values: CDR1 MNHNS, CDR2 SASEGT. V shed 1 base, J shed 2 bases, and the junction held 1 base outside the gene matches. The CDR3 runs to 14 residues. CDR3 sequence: CASSEGDRTYEQYF. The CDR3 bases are TGTGCCAGCAGTGAAGGGGACAGGACCTACGAGCAGTACTTC.

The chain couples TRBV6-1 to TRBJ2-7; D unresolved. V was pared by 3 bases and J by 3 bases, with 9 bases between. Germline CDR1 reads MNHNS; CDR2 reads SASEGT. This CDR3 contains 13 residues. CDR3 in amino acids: CASSDNSLYEQYF. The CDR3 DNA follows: TGTGCCAGCAGTGATAACAGCCTCTACGAGCAGTACTTC.

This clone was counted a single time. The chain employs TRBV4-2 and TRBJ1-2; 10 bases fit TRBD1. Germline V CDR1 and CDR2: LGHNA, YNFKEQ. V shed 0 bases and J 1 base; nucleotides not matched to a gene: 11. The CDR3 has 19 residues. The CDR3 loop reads CASSQDRMGTGDLNYGYTF. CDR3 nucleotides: TGTGCCAGCAGCCAAGATAGAATGGGGACAGGGGATCTTAACTATGGCTACACCTTC.

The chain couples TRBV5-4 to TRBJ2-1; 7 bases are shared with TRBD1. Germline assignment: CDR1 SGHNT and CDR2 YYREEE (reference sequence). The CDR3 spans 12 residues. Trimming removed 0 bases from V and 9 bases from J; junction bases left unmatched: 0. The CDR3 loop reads CASSLDRGEQFF. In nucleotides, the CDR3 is TGTGCCAGCAGCTTGGACAGGGGTGAGCAGTTCTTC. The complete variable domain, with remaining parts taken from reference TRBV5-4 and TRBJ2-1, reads ETGVTQSPTHLIKTRGQQVTLRCSSQSGHNTVSWYQQALGQGPQFIFQYYREEENGRGNFPPRFSGLQFPNYSSELNVNALELDDSALYLCASSLDRGEQFFGPGTRLTVL.

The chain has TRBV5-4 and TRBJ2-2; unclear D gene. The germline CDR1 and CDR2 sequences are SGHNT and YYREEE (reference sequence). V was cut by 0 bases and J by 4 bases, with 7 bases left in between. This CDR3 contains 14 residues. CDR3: CASSLEHPTGELFF. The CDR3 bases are TGTGCCAGCAGCTTGGAACATCCCACCGGGGAGCTGTTTTTT.

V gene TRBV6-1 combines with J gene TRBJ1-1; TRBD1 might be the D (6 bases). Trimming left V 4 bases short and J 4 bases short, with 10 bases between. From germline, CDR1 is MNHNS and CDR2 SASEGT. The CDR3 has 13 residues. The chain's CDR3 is CASSVEGGTEAFF. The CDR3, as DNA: TGTGCCAGCAGTGTAGAAGGGGGCACTGAAGCTTTCTTT.

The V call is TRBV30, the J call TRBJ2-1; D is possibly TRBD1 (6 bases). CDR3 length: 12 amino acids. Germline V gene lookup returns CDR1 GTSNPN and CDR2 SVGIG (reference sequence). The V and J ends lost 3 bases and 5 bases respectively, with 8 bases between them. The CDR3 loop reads CAWSWGHNEQFF. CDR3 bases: TGTGCCTGGAGCTGGGGGCACAATGAGCAGTTCTTC. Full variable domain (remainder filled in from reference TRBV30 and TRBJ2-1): SQTIHQWPATLVQPVGSPLSLECTVEGTSNPNLYWYRQAAGRGLQLLFYSVGIGQISSEVPQNLSASRPQDRQFILSSKKLLLSDSGFYLCAWSWGHNEQFFGPGTRLTVL.

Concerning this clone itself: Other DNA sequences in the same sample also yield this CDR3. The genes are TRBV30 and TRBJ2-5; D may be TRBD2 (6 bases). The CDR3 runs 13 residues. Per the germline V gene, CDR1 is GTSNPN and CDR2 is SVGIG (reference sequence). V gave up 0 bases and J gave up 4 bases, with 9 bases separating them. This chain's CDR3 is CAWSVLGGETQYF. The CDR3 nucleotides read TGTGCCTGGAGTGTACTGGGGGGAGAGACCCAGTACTTC.

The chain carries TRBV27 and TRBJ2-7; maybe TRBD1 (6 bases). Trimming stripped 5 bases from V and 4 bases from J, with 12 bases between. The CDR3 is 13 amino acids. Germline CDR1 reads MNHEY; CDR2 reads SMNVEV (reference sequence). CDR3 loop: CASSGQSLYEQYF. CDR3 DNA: TGTGCCAGCAGTGGACAGTCACTTTACGAGCAGTACTTC.

The CDR3 sequence: CAWRWGAEAFF. Here the CDR3 DNA reads TGTGCCTGGAGATGGGGGGCTGAAGCTTTCTTT. The rearrangement joins TRBV30 to TRBJ1-1; possible D gene TRBD1, 5 bases. There are 11 residues in the CDR3. V gave up 3 bases and J gave up 6 bases, with 8 bases separating them. From germline, CDR1 is GTSNPN and CDR2 SVGIG (reference sequence).

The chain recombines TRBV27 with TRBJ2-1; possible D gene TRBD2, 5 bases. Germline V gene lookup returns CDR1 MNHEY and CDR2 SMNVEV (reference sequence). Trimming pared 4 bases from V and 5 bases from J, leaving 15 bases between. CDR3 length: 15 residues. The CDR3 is CASSSALGIHNEQFF. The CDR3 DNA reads TGTGCCAGCAGTTCAGCCCTCGGGATTCACAATGAGCAGTTCTTC.

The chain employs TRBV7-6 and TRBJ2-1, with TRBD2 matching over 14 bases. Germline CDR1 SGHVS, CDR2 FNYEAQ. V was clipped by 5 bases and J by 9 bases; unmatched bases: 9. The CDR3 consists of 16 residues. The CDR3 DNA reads TGTGCCAGCAGCCTCCCCGGGACTAGCGGGAGACTTGAGCAGTTCTTC. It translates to CASSLPGTSGRLEQFF.

Here the CDR3 DNA reads TGCGCCAGCAGCCCTACAGGGACCCGCTCCTACGAGCAGTACTTC. This translates into CASSPTGTRSYEQYF. V gene TRBV5-1 combines with J gene TRBJ2-7, with D maybe TRBD1 (6 bases). The CDR3 loop spans 15 amino acids. Trimming removed 4 bases at V and 0 bases at J, with 14 bases between. In germline, CDR1 is SGHRS, CDR2 YFSETQ.

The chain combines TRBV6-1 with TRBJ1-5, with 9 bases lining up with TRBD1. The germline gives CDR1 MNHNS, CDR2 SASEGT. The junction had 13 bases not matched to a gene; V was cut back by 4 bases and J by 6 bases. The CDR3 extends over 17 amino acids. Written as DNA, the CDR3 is TGTGCCAGCAGTGGGACAGGGGTTTTACGTCGTGGTCAGCCCCAGCATTTT. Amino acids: CASSGTGVLRRGQPQHF.

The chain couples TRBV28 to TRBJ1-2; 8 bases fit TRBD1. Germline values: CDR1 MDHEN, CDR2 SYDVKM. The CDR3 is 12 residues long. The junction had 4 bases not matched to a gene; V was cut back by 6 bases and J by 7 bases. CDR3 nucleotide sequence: TGTGCCAGCAGGGCAGGGGGCTCTGGCTACACCTTC. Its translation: CASRAGGSGYTF.

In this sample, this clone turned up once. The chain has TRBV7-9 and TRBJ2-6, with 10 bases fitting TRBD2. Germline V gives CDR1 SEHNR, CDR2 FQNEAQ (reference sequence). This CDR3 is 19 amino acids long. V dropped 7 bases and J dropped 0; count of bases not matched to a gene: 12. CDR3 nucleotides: TGTGCCAGCACCTCCTTAGCGGGAGGCCCTCGCTCTGGGGCCAACGTCCTGACTTTC. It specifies CASTSLAGGPRSGANVLTF.

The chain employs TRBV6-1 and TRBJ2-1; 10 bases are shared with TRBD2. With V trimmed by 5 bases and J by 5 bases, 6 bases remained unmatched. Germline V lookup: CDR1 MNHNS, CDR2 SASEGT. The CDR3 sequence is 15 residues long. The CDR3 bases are TGTGCCAGCAGTTTTAGCGGGGGGCCGAACAATGAGCAGTTCTTC. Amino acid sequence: CASSFSGGPNNEQFF.

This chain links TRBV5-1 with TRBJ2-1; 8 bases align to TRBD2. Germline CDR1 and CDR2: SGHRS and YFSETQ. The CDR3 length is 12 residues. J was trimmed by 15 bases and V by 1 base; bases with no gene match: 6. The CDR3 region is CASSLNGRVAFF. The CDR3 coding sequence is TGCGCCAGCAGCTTGAACGGGAGGGTGGCGTTCTTC. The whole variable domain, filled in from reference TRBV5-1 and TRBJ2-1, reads KAGVTQTPRYLIKTRGQQVTLSCSPISGHRSVSWYQQTPGQGLQFLFEYFSETQRNKGNFPGRFSGRQFSNSRSEMNVSTLELGDSALYLCASSLNGRVAFFGPGTRLTVL.

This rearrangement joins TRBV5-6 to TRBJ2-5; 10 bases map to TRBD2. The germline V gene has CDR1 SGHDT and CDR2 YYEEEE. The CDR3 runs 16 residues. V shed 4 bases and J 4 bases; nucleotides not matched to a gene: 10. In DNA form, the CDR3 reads TGTGCCAGCAGCCTGCCTAGCGGGAGAACGTCAGAGACCCAGTACTTC. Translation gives CASSLPSGRTSETQYF.

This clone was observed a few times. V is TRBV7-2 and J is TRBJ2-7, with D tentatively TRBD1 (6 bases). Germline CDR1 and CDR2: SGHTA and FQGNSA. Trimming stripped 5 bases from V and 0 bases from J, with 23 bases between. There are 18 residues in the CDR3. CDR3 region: CASSLPPRTGTFSYEQYF. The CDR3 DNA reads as TGTGCCAGCAGCCTACCCCCAAGAACCGGGACATTCTCCTACGAGCAGTACTTC.

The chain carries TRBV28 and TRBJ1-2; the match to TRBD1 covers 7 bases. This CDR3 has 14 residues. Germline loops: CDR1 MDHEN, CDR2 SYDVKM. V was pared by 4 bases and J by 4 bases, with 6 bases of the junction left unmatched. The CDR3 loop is CASSSRTGVYGYTF. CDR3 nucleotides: TGTGCCAGCAGTTCCCGGACAGGAGTCTATGGCTACACCTTC.

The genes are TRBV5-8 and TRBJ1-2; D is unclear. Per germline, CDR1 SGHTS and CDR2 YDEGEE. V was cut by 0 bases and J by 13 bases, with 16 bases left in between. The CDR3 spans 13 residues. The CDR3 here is CASSLEGWRVATF. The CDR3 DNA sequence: TGTGCCAGCAGCTTGGAAGGCTGGAGGGTTGCCACCTTC.

CDR3 sequence: CASSAPEREGPGELFF. The CDR3, as DNA: TGTGCCAGCAGCGCACCGGAGCGGGAGGGTCCCGGGGAGCTGTTTTTT. The rearrangement uses TRBV9 and TRBJ2-2; 10 bases align to TRBD2. Germline loops: CDR1 SGDLS, CDR2 YYNGEE. With 3 bases clipped from V and 6 bases from J, the junction kept 8 bases outside the gene matches. This CDR3 contains 16 residues.

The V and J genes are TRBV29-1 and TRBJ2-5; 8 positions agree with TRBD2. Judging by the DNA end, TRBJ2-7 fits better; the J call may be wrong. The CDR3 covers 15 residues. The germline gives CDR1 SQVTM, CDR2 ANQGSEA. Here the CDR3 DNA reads TGCAGCGTTGAAGACGGGGGGACTAGCTCCTACGAGCAGTACTTC. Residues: CSVEDGGTSSYEQYF.

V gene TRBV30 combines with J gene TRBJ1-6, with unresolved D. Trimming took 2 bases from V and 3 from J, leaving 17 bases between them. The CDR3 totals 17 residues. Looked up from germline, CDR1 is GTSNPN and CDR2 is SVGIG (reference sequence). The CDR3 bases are TGTGCCTGGAGTCCGCGCGAACTACCGGTCTATAATTCACCCCTCCACTTT. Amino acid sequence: CAWSPRELPVYNSPLHF.